Listed here are 17 T cell receptor beta chains from one sample, sequenced in a study of shared clonotypes between healthy human individuals. Sequencing used immunoSEQ multiplex PCR; TCRdb keeps in-frame clones, though not all of them. The sample has 2 million to 2.5 million clones; under 97% are singletons. Sequencing was performed on naive CD4+ T cells sorted from blood. As for subset: CD45RA+ positively selected. The source of these receptors is a man aged 18 to 30 in good health.

This chain joins TRBV9 and TRBJ1-5; D may be TRBD1 (5 bases). Germline-derived CDR1 and CDR2 are SGDLS and YYNGEE. The CDR3 spans 14 residues. Trimming left V 4 bases short and J 4 bases short, with 12 bases between. The CDR3 reads CASSRGGVNQPQHF. CDR3 nucleotides: TGTGCCAGCAGCCGCGGGGGGGTAAATCAGCCCCAGCATTTT.

The J gene is TRBJ1-2, the V gene TRBV28; no reliable D call. The V gene lost 3 bases and the J gene lost 4 bases, with 12 bases spanning the gap. Germline lookup yields CDR1 MDHEN and CDR2 SYDVKM. CDR3 length: 14 amino acids. In DNA form, the CDR3 reads TGTGCCAGCAGTTTTCATGGGGAGCCCTATGGCTACACCTTC. Amino acids: CASSFHGEPYGYTF.

This sequence joins TRBV7-2 and TRBJ2-7; the match to TRBD2 covers 12 bases. The J segment lost 5 bases and the V segment lost 4 bases, leaving 15 bases of the junction unmatched. The germline CDR1 and CDR2 sequences are SGHTA and FQGNSA. This CDR3 is 18 amino acids long. The DNA of the CDR3 is TGTGCCAGCAGCTCTCGCAGATCTAGCGGGAGGGAGGGAAACGAGCAGTACTTC. The encoded protein is CASSSRRSSGREGNEQYF.

The chain employs TRBV9 and TRBJ1-2, with 12 bases aligning to TRBD1. Trimming cost V 4 bases and J 4 bases; bases outside gene matches: 11. Germline V gene lookup returns CDR1 SGDLS and CDR2 YYNGEE. The CDR3 has 17 residues. CDR3 DNA: TGTGCCAGCAGCCGTCCGGGACAGGGGGCCCCCGTCTATGGCTACACCTTC. It codes for CASSRPGQGAPVYGYTF.

Comment on this clone: This sample also contains other DNA sequences that code for the same CDR3. This rearrangement joins TRBV2 to TRBJ2-2, with 10 positions matching TRBD1. Trimming at V came to 6 bases and at J to 4 bases, leaving 2 bases not matched to a gene. The CDR3 runs to 14 residues. Germline loops: CDR1 SNHLY, CDR2 FYNNEI. The CDR3 loop reads CASRRQGATGELFF. CDR3 DNA sequence: TGTGCCAGCAGGAGACAGGGGGCCACCGGGGAGCTGTTTTTT.

The rearrangement uses TRBV10-1 and TRBJ2-1; no clear D gene. CDR1 is WNHNN and CDR2 is SYGVQD in the germline V gene (reference sequence). There are 15 residues in the CDR3. With 0 bases removed from V and 7 bases from J, the gap between germline ends came to 13 bases. CDR3: CASSESDAVGNEQFF. The CDR3 DNA follows: TGCGCCAGCAGTGAGTCGGATGCCGTGGGGAATGAGCAGTTCTTC.

In this sample, this clone turned up once. CDR3 in amino acids: CASSFSGSRTGELFF. The CDR3 region has the DNA TGTGCCAGCAGCTTCAGCGGGAGTAGAACCGGGGAGCTGTTTTTT. This rearrangement joins TRBV11-2 to TRBJ2-2; 8 bases align to TRBD2. V shed 3 bases and J 5 bases; nucleotides not matched to a gene: 5. CDR3 length equals 15 residues. The germline CDR1 and CDR2 sequences are SGHAT and FQNNGV.

This chain joins TRBV10-3 and TRBJ1-3; no definite D call. V dropped 3 bases and J dropped 2 bases, with 14 bases sitting between them. Looked up from germline, CDR1 is ENHRY and CDR2 is SYGVKD. This CDR3 is built from 16 residues. In nucleotides, the CDR3 is TGTGCCATCAGTGACCTCCGTACCAGAGCTGGAAACACCATATATTTT. This sequence encodes CAISDLRTRAGNTIYF.

V and J are TRBV28 and TRBJ2-5, with TRBD2 identical over 13 bases. The CDR3 extends over 17 amino acids. Germline lookup yields CDR1 MDHEN and CDR2 SYDVKM. J was trimmed by 5 bases and V by 4 bases; bases with no gene match: 10. CDR3 sequence: CASSSRLAGGPLETQYF. CDR3 DNA sequence: TGTGCCAGCAGTTCCCGACTAGCGGGGGGCCCCCTGGAGACCCAGTACTTC.

The V and J genes are TRBV6-1 and TRBJ2-3; maybe TRBD2 (5 bases). V was trimmed by 6 bases and J by 1 base, leaving 11 bases between them. This CDR3 spans 14 amino acids. Germline CDR1 MNHNS, CDR2 SASEGT. CDR3 nucleotides: TGTGCCAGCAGGAGATTGGAGGGCACAGATACGCAGTATTTT. It codes for CASRRLEGTDTQYF.

The chain's CDR3 is CAISGGGTGKETQYF. The CDR3, as DNA: TGTGCCATCAGTGGGGGAGGGACCGGCAAAGAGACCCAGTACTTC. The rearrangement links TRBV10-3 to TRBJ2-5; 7 bases are shared with TRBD2. The CDR3 loop spans 15 amino acids. Trimming at V came to 4 bases and at J to 3 bases, leaving 8 bases not matched to a gene. The germline V gene has CDR1 ENHRY and CDR2 SYGVKD.

The rearrangement joins TRBV28 to TRBJ1-2; D not certain. Trimming left V 4 bases short and J 2 bases short, with 11 bases between. The CDR3 contains 14 residues. CDR1 and CDR2 (germline): MDHEN, SYDVKM. For the CDR3, the DNA is TGTGCCAGCAGTTCTCCGCGGGTGAACTATGGCTACACCTTC. Translated: CASSSPRVNYGYTF.

The chain links TRBV5-1 to TRBJ2-3, with TRBD2 matching over 8 bases. Per the germline V gene, CDR1 is SGHRS and CDR2 is YFSETQ. With 4 bases clipped from V and 3 bases from J, the junction kept 7 bases outside the gene matches. The CDR3 loop spans 15 amino acids. The CDR3 spells CASSKSGSGTDTQYF. CDR3 nucleotides: TGCGCCAGCAGCAAGAGCGGGAGCGGTACAGATACGCAGTATTTT.

For this clone: This same CDR3 is encoded by further DNA sequences in the sample. The J gene is TRBJ1-1, the V gene TRBV5-1; D gene ambiguous. Trimming took off 1 base at V and 1 base at J, with 5 bases between the two ends. Per the germline V gene, CDR1 is SGHRS and CDR2 is YFSETQ. This CDR3 comprises 13 residues. Here the CDR3 DNA reads TGCGCCAGCAGCTTGATTGGGAACACTGAAGCTTTCTTT. Its protein product is CASSLIGNTEAFF.

The rearrangement uses TRBV2 and TRBJ1-6; TRBD1 matches 12 bases. The CDR3 loop spans 14 amino acids. With 6 bases clipped from V and 10 bases from J, the junction kept 4 bases outside the gene matches. Germline CDR1 and CDR2: SNHLY and FYNNEI. The DNA of the CDR3 is TGTGCCAGCAGAGGGACAGGGGGCAGGTCACCCCTCCACTTT. Protein product: CASRGTGGRSPLHF. The whole variable domain, remainder taken from reference TRBV2 and TRBJ1-6, is EPEVTQTPSHQVTQMGQEVILRCVPISNHLYFYWYRQILGQKVEFLVSFYNNEISEKSEIFDDQFSVERPDGSNFTLKIRSTKLEDSAMYFCASRGTGGRSPLHFGNGTRLTVT.

The chain carries TRBV11-2 and TRBJ2-5, with D possibly matching TRBD1 (6 bases). V lost 5 bases and J 5 bases, leaving 12 bases between the germline ends. The CDR3 has 13 residues. Germline CDR1 SGHAT, CDR2 FQNNGV. The CDR3 reads CASSTGMLETQYF. The DNA for the CDR3 is TGTGCCAGCAGCACAGGGATGTTGGAGACCCAGTACTTC.

The rearrangement links TRBV28 to TRBJ1-1; no firm D call. CDR1 is MDHEN and CDR2 is SYDVKM in the germline V gene. Trimming stripped 6 bases from V and 1 base from J, with 6 bases between. There are 12 residues in the CDR3. Here the CDR3 reads CASRKKNTEAFF. The DNA for the CDR3 is TGTGCCAGCAGGAAGAAGAACACTGAAGCTTTCTTT. Full variable domain (outside the CDR3, taken from reference TRBV28 and TRBJ1-1): DVKVTQSSRYLVKRTGEKVFLECVQDMDHENMFWYRQDPGLGLRLIYFSYDVKMKEKGDIPEGYSVSREKKERFSLILESASTNQTSMYLCASRKKNTEAFFGQGTRLTVV.